Listed here is a single TCR beta chain. This clonotype has a handful of counts. Its cognate antigen has yet to be identified. The sample holds no much larger clone one base away, and base qualities are not on file. The data derive from a study of T-cell reconstitution after alpha-beta-depleted transplantation in children (dated by TCRdb to 2016 to 2017). Study-level background: T-cell immune reconstitution after TCRalphabeta/CD19-depleted allogeneic hematopoietic cell transplantation in children was quantitatively tracked in the study by means of TCR repertoire profiling. The full study reports these points: Hyperexpanded clone frequencies declined over subsequent months; after one year, T-cell counts and TCRbeta diversity were mostly attributed to newly produced T cells. In some patients, the high TCRbeta diversity seen at day 60 was put down to recipient T cells and intrathymic progenitors that had survived conditioning. The apparently early alphabetaT-cell count recovery about two months after transplant was reportedly dependent on only several hundred rapidly expanded clones derived from non-depleted graft cells.

After removal of 3 bases from V and 2 bases from J, the junction retains 0 bases not matched to a gene. Including the terminal cysteine and phenylalanine, the CDR3 comprises 13 residues. Solely the CDR3 DNA is kept, with 39 bases framed from the first base. Taken from the germline V gene (reference sequence), the CDR1 and CDR2 loops are MNHEY and SMNVEV. The treatment or condition label, as the study defines it: allogeneic hematopoietic cell transplantation with graft depleted of TCRalphabeta T cells and CD19 B cells. The transplant recipients were children given TCRalphabeta/CD19-depleted allogeneic hematopoietic cell grafts. The method behind the library was PCR. The reads were generated on an Illumina HiSeq 2500. To normalize quantification of the TCRbeta repertoire, the TCR libraries were built with molecular barcoding that relied on unique molecular identifiers. TCRdb took the public reads, trimmed them with fastp at Q25, ran MiXCR for clone calling and kept in-frame beta chains. Rows matching on CDR3 protein sequence are summarized as one entry with the most common DNA and genes. The sample records hundreds of thousands of distinct CDR3 sequences, roughly 13% of which are singletons. Approximately 2.1% of the sample rests with the top ten.

The receptor was derived from a male patient under 18 who had a stem cell transplant for acute myeloid leukemia, so the T cells may come from the graft donor. Material: PBMCs, mostly from graft donor cells, obtained 360 days after TCRalphabeta/CD19-depleted stem cell transplant. The chain joins TRBV27 to TRBJ2-5, with 7 middle bases fitting TRBD1. The CDR3 loop reads CASSFRGQETQYF. The nucleotide sequence is given as TGTGCCAGCAGTTTCAGGGGGCAAGAGACCCAGTACTTC.